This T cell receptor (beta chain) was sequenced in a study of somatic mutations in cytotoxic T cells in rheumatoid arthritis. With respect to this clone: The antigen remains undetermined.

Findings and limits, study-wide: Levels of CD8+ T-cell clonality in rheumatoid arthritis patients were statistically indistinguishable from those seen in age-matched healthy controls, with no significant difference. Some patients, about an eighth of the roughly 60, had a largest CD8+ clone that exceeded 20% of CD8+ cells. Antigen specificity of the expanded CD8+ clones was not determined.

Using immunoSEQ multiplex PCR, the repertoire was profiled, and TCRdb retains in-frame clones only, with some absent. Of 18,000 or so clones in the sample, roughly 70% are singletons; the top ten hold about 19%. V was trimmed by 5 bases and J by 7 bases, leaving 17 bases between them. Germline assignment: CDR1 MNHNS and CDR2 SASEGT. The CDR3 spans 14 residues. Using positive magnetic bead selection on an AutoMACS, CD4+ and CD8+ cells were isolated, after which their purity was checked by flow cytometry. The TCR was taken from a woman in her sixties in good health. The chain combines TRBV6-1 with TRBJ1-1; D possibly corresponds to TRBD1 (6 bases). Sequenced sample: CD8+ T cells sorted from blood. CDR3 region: CASSPWGAAGEAFF. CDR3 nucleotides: TGTGCCAGCAGTCCCTGGGGGGCTGCGGGTGAAGCTTTCTTT.